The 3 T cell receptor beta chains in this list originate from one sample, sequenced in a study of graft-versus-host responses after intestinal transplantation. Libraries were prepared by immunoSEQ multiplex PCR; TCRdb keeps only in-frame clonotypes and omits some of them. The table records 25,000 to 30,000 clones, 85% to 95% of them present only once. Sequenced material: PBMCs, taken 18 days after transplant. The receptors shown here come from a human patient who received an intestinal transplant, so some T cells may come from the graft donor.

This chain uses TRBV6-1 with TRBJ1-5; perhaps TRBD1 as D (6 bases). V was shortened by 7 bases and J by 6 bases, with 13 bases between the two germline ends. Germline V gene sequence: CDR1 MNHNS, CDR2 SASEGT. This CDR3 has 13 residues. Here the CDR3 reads CASKPQGIQPQHF. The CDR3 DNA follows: TGTGCCAGCAAGCCGCAGGGGATTCAGCCCCAGCATTTT.

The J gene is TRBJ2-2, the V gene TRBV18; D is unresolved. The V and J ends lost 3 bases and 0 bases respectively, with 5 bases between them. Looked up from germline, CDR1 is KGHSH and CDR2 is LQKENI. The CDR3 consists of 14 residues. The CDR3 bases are TGTGCCAGCTCACCTAGCACGAACACCGGGGAGCTGTTTTTT. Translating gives CASSPSTNTGELFF.

Here the CDR3 DNA reads TGCGCCAGCAGCCCTGATGGAAACACCATATATTTT. It codes for CASSPDGNTIYF. This chain uses TRBV5-1 with TRBJ1-3, with unresolved D. Germline values: CDR1 SGHRS, CDR2 YFSETQ. V lost 4 bases and J lost 3, with 5 bases in between. This CDR3 has 12 amino acids.